This is a list of T cell receptor beta chains from one sample in a study of beta chain features in type 1 diabetes. Assay: immunoSEQ multiplex PCR; the TCRdb copy retains only in-frame clones and omits some. The sample records 350,000 to 450,000 clones, around 13% being singletons. Sequencing was done on a sample of naive CD4+ T cells from blood. The receptor set was obtained from a man in his thirties or forties in good health. Both conserved end residues are part of each CDR3. The D gene is left open where the match is weak. Clone size, where shown, is once, few, many, or a class for clones that have expanded.

v_call	clone_size	d_call	j_call	cdr3_nt	cdr3_aa
TRBV4-3	few	.	TRBJ2-6	TGCGCCAGCAGCCAGGAAGGCTCTGGGGCCAACGTCCTGACTTTC	CASSQEGSGANVLTF
TRBV7-3	.	.	TRBJ2-1	TGTGCCAGCAGCAGAGGTCAACATGAGCAGTTCTTC	CASSRGQHEQFF
TRBV7-2	.	.	TRBJ1-5	TGTGCCAGCAGCCGAAGACCTAATCAGCCCCAGCATTTT	CASSRRPNQPQHF
TRBV6-5	once	.	TRBJ2-3	TGTGCCACCTCCGAGGAGAGCACAGATACGCAGTATTTT	CATSEESTDTQYF
TRBV9	.	.	TRBJ2-3	TGTGCCAGCAGCGTAAAGGCAGGGTCTAAGGCAGATACGCAGTATTTT	CASSVKAGSKADTQYF
TRBV5-1	.	TRBD2	TRBJ2-1	TGCGCCAGCAGCCAAGGACTAGATGAGCAGTTCTTC	CASSQGLDEQFF
TRBV5-4	.	.	TRBJ2-5	TGTGCCAGCAGCTTGGGGACCCTCACAGAGACCCAGTACTTC	CASSLGTLTETQYF
TRBV18	few	TRBD1	TRBJ2-7	TGTGCCAGCTCACCATTTAGGGACAGGCCCTACGAGCAGTACTTC	CASSPFRDRPYEQYF
TRBV18	few	TRBD1	TRBJ2-7	TGTGCCAGCTCACCACCGAACAGGGGGCGAGAAGAGCAGTACTTC	CASSPPNRGREEQYF
TRBV30	.	.	TRBJ1-2	TGTGCCTGGAGTATAAACTATGGCTACACCTTC	CAWSINYGYTF
TRBV20-1	.	.	TRBJ1-4	TGCAGTGCCCCGGGAGGCGAAAAACTGTTTTTT	CSAPGGEKLFF
TRBV7-2	few	TRBD1	TRBJ1-5	TGTGCCAGCAGCCCCCAACAGGGGGGGAGCAATCAGCCCCAGCATTTT	CASSPQQGGSNQPQHF
TRBV19	.	TRBD1	TRBJ2-1	TGTGCCAGTACGGACAGGCGGTCCGGCGACAATGAGCAGTTCTTC	CASTDRRSGDNEQFF
TRBV27	.	TRBD2	TRBJ2-5	TGTGCCAGCAGCCAGGGACTAGCGAGCCAAGAGACCCAGTACTTC	CASSQGLASQETQYF
TRBV7-2	.	.	TRBJ2-7	TGTGCCAGCAGCTCGACCCACGAGCAGTACTTC	CASSSTHEQYF
TRBV28	.	.	TRBJ2-1	TGTGCCAGCAGGCTCCCAGGGAATGAGCAGTTCTTC	CASRLPGNEQFF
TRBV10-2	.	TRBD2	TRBJ2-7	TGCGCCAGCGCTAGCGGGGGGCAGTACTTC	CASASGGQYF
TRBV5-1	.	.	TRBJ2-3	TGCGCCAGCAGTGATGGGGGGCGGACAGATACGCAGTATTTT	CASSDGGRTDTQYF
TRBV19	.	.	TRBJ1-2	TGTGCCAGCCGCCTGGGGACACGGAACTATGGCTACACCTTC	CASRLGTRNYGYTF
TRBV7-3	.	.	TRBJ2-6	TGTGCCAGCAGCTTGGGTGCCGGGGCCAACGTCCTGACTTTC	CASSLGAGANVLTF
TRBV29-1	few	.	TRBJ1-3	TGCAGCGTTCGAGGGGACACCATATATTTT	CSVRGDTIYF
TRBV27	few	TRBD1	TRBJ1-4	TGTGCCAGCAGACCTCAGGGGGCAACTAATGAAAAACTGTTTTTT	CASRPQGATNEKLFF
TRBV10-3	few	.	TRBJ2-7	TGTGCCATCAGTCCGTCGGGACCAACCTACGAGCAGTACTTC	CAISPSGPTYEQYF
TRBV7-2	.	.	TRBJ1-2	TGTGCCAGCAGCTTAGACCAAGGGAGGGTCGATGGCTACACCTTC	CASSLDQGRVDGYTF
TRBV5-4	.	TRBD2	TRBJ2-6	TGTGCCAGCAGCTTAGCGGGGGTCAGTGGGGCCAACGTCCTGACTTTC	CASSLAGVSGANVLTF
TRBV4-3	few	.	TRBJ1-6	TGCGCCAGCAGCCCCACCTGGGATGTTAGGTCACCCCTCCACTTT	CASSPTWDVRSPLHF
TRBV20-1	few	.	TRBJ1-2	TGCAGTGCTACTGACAGATATGGCTACACCTTC	CSATDRYGYTF
TRBV7-2	few	TRBD1	TRBJ2-7	TGTGCCAGCAGCTTGCGGTTCGGGACAGGGGAGGCCGAGCAGTACTTC	CASSLRFGTGEAEQYF
TRBV18	few	.	TRBJ2-1	TGTGCCAGCTCACCTGGGGAACAGGGTTATGAGCAGTTCTTC	CASSPGEQGYEQFF
TRBV9	few	TRBD2	TRBJ2-3	TGTGCCAGCAGCGAAACTAGCGGGAAGGATACGCAGTATTTT	CASSETSGKDTQYF
TRBV2	few	TRBD1	TRBJ1-5	TGTGCCAGCTCCCTGATGGGACAGGGACTTCAGCCCCAGCATTTT	CASSLMGQGLQPQHF
TRBV18	once	.	TRBJ1-1	TGTGCCAGCTCACCGGTCAGCGACACTGAAGCTTTCTTT	CASSPVSDTEAFF
TRBV6-5	.	.	TRBJ2-4	TGTGCCAGCAGTTATTGGGAAGCCAAAAACATTCAGTACTTC	CASSYWEAKNIQYF
TRBV29-1	few	.	TRBJ2-7	TGCAGCGTTGAATCAGCCAGGGGCTACGAGCAGTACTTC	CSVESARGYEQYF
TRBV9	.	.	TRBJ2-5	TGTGCCAGCAGCCCTCCAAGGGTAGGGGAGACCCAGTACTTC	CASSPPRVGETQYF
TRBV5-1	few	TRBD1	TRBJ1-2	TGCGCCAGCAGCTTTTGGACAGGGGATGGCTACACCTTC	CASSFWTGDGYTF
TRBV7-2	.	.	TRBJ2-3	TGTGCCAGCAGCTTAATTTACGGGGCAGATACGCAGTATTTT	CASSLIYGADTQYF
TRBV18	.	.	TRBJ2-5	TGTGCCAGCTCACCATCTCAAGAGACCCAGTACTTC	CASSPSQETQYF
TRBV2	.	.	TRBJ1-1	TGTGCCAGCAGTGAAGCTGCGGGGTCTGAAGCTTTCTTT	CASSEAAGSEAFF
TRBV9	.	.	TRBJ2-3	TGTGCCAGCAGCTCCTCGAACGGGGGCGGTGCTAGCACAGATACGCAGTATTTT	CASSSSNGGGASTDTQYF
TRBV9	.	TRBD2	TRBJ2-3	TGTGCCAGCAGCTCTCGTAGCGGGACAAGCACAGATACGCAGTATTTT	CASSSRSGTSTDTQYF
TRBV30	few	.	TRBJ2-1	TGTGCCTGGGGTGAGCAGTTCTTC	CAWGEQFF
TRBV7-2	.	TRBD1	TRBJ2-1	TGTGCCAGCAGCCCGGGACAGGCGAACAATGAGCAGTTCTTC	CASSPGQANNEQFF
TRBV7-8	.	.	TRBJ2-1	TGTGCCAGCAGGGCGCGCTCCTACAATGAGCAGTTCTTC	CASRARSYNEQFF
TRBV4-1	.	.	TRBJ1-5	TGCGCCAGCAGCCAAGCGGGGGGCCGCCAGCCCCAGCATTTT	CASSQAGGRQPQHF
TRBV7-6	.	.	TRBJ2-3	TGTGCCAGCAGCCGCCGGCTTCTGGATACGCAGTATTTT	CASSRRLLDTQYF